A selection of T cell receptor beta chains follows, all from one sample in a study of glioma-infiltrating T cells after dendritic cell vaccination. Only in-frame clones appear in the TCRdb table, and some are missing; sequencing was by immunoSEQ multiplex PCR. The data contain approximately 91,000 clones, more than 80% of them seen just once; the ten biggest clones take up roughly 2.1%. The sample was blood, taken after dendritic cell vaccination. The receptors were gathered from a human donor with glioblastoma. CDR3s include the opening cysteine and the closing phenylalanine or tryptophan. The D gene is left open where the match is weak. Where a row states a size, it is once, few, many or the class of an expanded clone; other rows omit it.

j_call	v_call	d_call	clone_size	cdr3_length	cdr3_aa	cdr3_nt
TRBJ2-2	TRBV11-2	TRBD1	-	16	CASSFPRGQNTGELFF	TGTGCCAGCAGCTTCCCCAGGGGGCAGAACACCGGGGAGCTGTTTTTT
TRBJ1-2	TRBV7-6	-	-	15	CASSSSQTSNYGYTF	TGTGCCAGCAGCTCATCTCAAACATCTAACTATGGCTACACCTTC
TRBJ2-3	TRBV5-6	-	once	16	CASSPVRGTSTDTQYF	TGTGCCAGCAGCCCTGTACGGGGGACTAGCACAGATACGCAGTATTTT
TRBJ2-7	TRBV25-1	TRBD1	-	13	CASSPQDRYEQYF	TGTGCCAGCAGTCCGCAGGACAGGTACGAGCAGTACTTC
TRBJ1-2	TRBV10-3	TRBD1	-	16	CAIRGDRGVADYGYTF	TGTGCCATCAGAGGGGACAGGGGGGTAGCGGACTATGGCTACACCTTC
TRBJ1-2	TRBV6-6	TRBD1	-	14	CASSYSRTGIGTTF	TGTGCCAGCAGTTACTCTAGGACAGGGATAGGGACCACCTTC
TRBJ2-3	TRBV19	-	-	15	CASRAWTTSTDTQYF	TGTGCCAGTAGGGCCTGGACAACTAGCACAGATACGCAGTATTTT
TRBJ1-2	TRBV4-1	-	-	16	CASSQVIGGQHYGYTF	TGCGCCAGCAGCCAAGTAATTGGAGGACAGCACTATGGCTACACCTTC
TRBJ1-1	TRBV18	-	-	13	CASSLQGATEAFF	TGTGCCAGCTCACTACAGGGTGCCACTGAAGCTTTCTTT
TRBJ1-1	TRBV6-6	-	few	12	CASMYMNTEAFF	TGTGCCAGCATGTACATGAACACTGAAGCTTTCTTT
TRBJ2-7	TRBV5-6	-	-	11	CASSFRSEQYF	TGTGCCAGCAGCTTCAGGTCCGAGCAGTACTTC
TRBJ2-3	TRBV19	TRBD1	-	13	CASSDREPSTQYF	TGTGCCAGTAGCGACAGGGAACCAAGTACGCAGTATTTT
TRBJ2-7	TRBV29-1	TRBD2	-	14	CSASGGGGSYEQYF	TGCAGCGCCTCGGGGGGTGGGGGAAGCTACGAGCAGTACTTC
TRBJ2-3	TRBV30	-	-	13	CAWRFTAADTQYF	TGTGCCTGGAGGTTTACAGCGGCAGATACGCAGTATTTT
TRBJ1-4	TRBV2	-	-	13	CASRGELGEKLFF	TGTGCCAGCAGGGGAGAACTGGGTGAAAAACTGTTTTTT
TRBJ1-4	TRBV7-9	-	-	17	CASSLGGGFATNEKLFF	TGTGCCAGCAGCTTAGGCGGCGGGTTCGCAACTAATGAAAAACTGTTTTTT
TRBJ2-1	TRBV7-3	TRBD2	-	15	CASSSTSGGSNEQFF	TGTGCCAGCAGCTCGACTAGCGGGGGGTCCAATGAGCAGTTCTTC
TRBJ2-7	TRBV6-6	TRBD2	few	14	CASVRGTSGTEQYF	TGTGCCAGCGTCCGAGGGACTAGCGGAACCGAGCAGTACTTC
TRBJ1-2	TRBV6-1	-	-	13	CATLKGDLYGYTF	TGTGCCACCCTAAAGGGGGATCTCTATGGCTACACCTTC
TRBJ1-5	TRBV18	TRBD1	-	14	CASSPRQGEQPQHF	TGTGCCAGCTCACCACGACAGGGGGAACAGCCCCAGCATTTT
TRBJ2-2	TRBV15	-	-	15	CATKQERTNTGELFF	TGTGCCACCAAACAGGAACGGACGAACACCGGGGAGCTGTTTTTT
TRBJ2-3	TRBV14	-	-	13	CASSFLAADTQYF	TGTGCCAGCAGCTTTCTAGCTGCAGATACGCAGTATTTT
TRBJ1-3	TRBV4-1	TRBD1	few	18	CASSQARTGGLSGNTIYF	TGCGCCAGCAGCCAAGCCCGCACAGGGGGCTTGAGTGGAAACACCATATATTTT
TRBJ1-5	TRBV29-1	-	once	13	CSVVPGSNQPQHF	TGCAGCGTTGTACCCGGGAGCAATCAGCCCCAGCATTTT
TRBJ2-3	TRBV2	-	-	17	CASSESLLRDLADTQYF	TGTGCCAGCAGTGAAAGTTTATTGCGGGATTTAGCAGATACGCAGTATTTT
TRBJ1-2	TRBV15	-	-	13	CATSRDYTGGYTF	TGTGCCACCAGCAGAGATTATACAGGAGGCTACACCTTC
TRBJ2-6	TRBV10-1	-	-	20	CASSAPSVSGQTSGANVLTF	TGCGCCAGCAGTGCGCCTTCTGTGTCGGGACAAACCTCTGGGGCCAACGTCCTGACTTTC
TRBJ2-2	TRBV5-1	TRBD2	-	17	CASSSGLTSGYTGELFF	TGCGCCAGCAGCTCGGGCTTGACTAGCGGATACACCGGGGAGCTGTTTTTT
TRBJ2-1	TRBV5-6	-	-	14	CASSPGTNYNEQFF	TGTGCCAGCAGCCCCGGGACAAACTACAATGAGCAGTTCTTC
TRBJ1-5	TRBV5-1	TRBD1	-	14	CASSQTGGIQPQHF	TGCGCCAGCAGCCAGACAGGGGGGATTCAGCCCCAGCATTTT
TRBJ2-3	TRBV30	-	-	12	CAWRGAGDTQYF	TGTGCCTGGAGGGGCGCCGGCGATACGCAGTATTTT
TRBJ2-7	TRBV10-1	-	-	13	CASGNRRSYEQYF	TGCGCCAGCGGAAACCGACGGAGCTACGAGCAGTACTTC
TRBJ1-1	TRBV4-1	-	-	18	CASSQGPRGLGMNTEAFF	TGCGCCAGCAGCCAGGGTCCCCGGGGTTTGGGTATGAACACTGAAGCTTTCTTT